This passage covers 5 T cell receptor beta chains from one sample sequenced in a study of T cell changes during pregnancy in multiple sclerosis. TCRdb keeps only in-frame clones here, not all; method: immunoSEQ multiplex PCR. Of 80,000 to 130,000 clones listed, over 85% are singletons. The sample was peripheral blood, taken in the second trimester of pregnancy. The receptor set was obtained from a female donor with multiple sclerosis, enrolled in a pregnancy study.

The V and J genes are TRBV30 and TRBJ2-2, with 11 bases that match TRBD2. CDR1 and CDR2 (germline): GTSNPN, SVGIG (reference sequence). The CDR3 runs to 16 residues. Trimming cost V 0 bases and J 5 bases; bases outside gene matches: 5. CDR3 residues: CAWSVSGGADTGELFF. CDR3 nucleotide sequence: TGTGCCTGGAGTGTTAGCGGGGGGGCCGATACCGGGGAGCTGTTTTTT.

The chain has TRBV28 and TRBJ1-3; a possible D gene is TRBD1 (6 bases). The germline V gene has CDR1 MDHEN and CDR2 SYDVKM. The CDR3 runs 15 residues. V lost 1 base and J 4 bases, leaving 11 bases between the germline ends. CDR3 in DNA: TGTGCCAGCAGTTTATCAGGGGCGCAAGGAAACACCATATATTTT. Its translation: CASSLSGAQGNTIYF.

The chain carries TRBV7-3 and TRBJ2-3; tentatively, D is TRBD1 (5 bases). Germline lookup yields CDR1 SGHTA and CDR2 FQGTGA. V was trimmed by 4 bases and J by 5 bases, leaving 19 bases between them. CDR3 length: 16 residues. The CDR3: CASSSLSQGTGDTQYF. CDR3 DNA: TGTGCCAGCAGCTCCCTCTCCCAGGGTACAGGAGATACGCAGTATTTT.

This chain uses TRBV18 with TRBJ2-3; TRBD2 matches 7 bases. The junction had 22 bases not matched to a gene; V was cut back by 8 bases and J by 2 bases. Germline assignment: CDR1 KGHSH and CDR2 LQKENI. CDR3 length equals 19 residues. CDR3 residues: CASHPLARPEGRVTDTQYF. CDR3 nucleotides: TGTGCCAGCCACCCTTTAGCTCGTCCTGAAGGGAGGGTCACAGATACGCAGTATTTT. Drawing the rest from reference TRBV18 and TRBJ2-3, the complete variable domain is NAGVMQNPRHLVRRRGQEARLRCSPMKGHSHVYWYRQLPEEGLKFMVYLQKENIIDESGMPKERFSAEFPKEGPSILRIQQVVRGDSAAYFCASHPLARPEGRVTDTQYFGPGTRLTVL.

This clone appeared a single time. This chain uses TRBV27 with TRBJ2-7; 13 bases are shared with TRBD2. Per the germline V gene, CDR1 is MNHEY and CDR2 is SMNVEV (reference sequence). Germline trimming cut 5 bases from V and 4 bases from J; bases unmatched to any gene: 23. The length of the CDR3 is 21 residues. CDR3 amino acids: CASSALRDSGGLAGVSYEQYF. DNA of the CDR3: TGTGCCAGCAGTGCCCTCCGGGACAGTGGAGGACTAGCGGGGGTCTCTTACGAGCAGTACTTC.